These 9 T cell receptor beta chains were all obtained from the same sample, sequenced in a study of T cells after yellow fever vaccination. Via MiXCR, TCRdb re-called the 5' RACE reads, giving one row per CDR3 protein. Found here are under 150,000 distinct CDR3 sequences, about 8% of them singletons; the top ten hold about 0.73%. Here the sequenced sample was CD4+ T cells sorted from PBMCs, taken 5 days after the yellow fever booster vaccination. All receptors derive from a young man who received the YFV17D yellow fever vaccine.

This clonotype showed up many times. This chain connects TRBV20-1 to TRBJ2-3, with D possibly matching TRBD2 (6 bases). Deletions cut 2 bases from V and 1 base from J, with 13 bases between. CDR3 length: 15 amino acids. CDR1 DFQATT and CDR2 SNEGSKA come from the germline V gene (reference sequence). The CDR3 sequence: CSARRGGTGTDTQYF. Written as DNA, the CDR3 is TGCAGTGCTAGAAGAGGCGGGACTGGCACAGATACGCAGTATTTT.

V gene TRBV7-8 combines with J gene TRBJ2-1, with D maybe TRBD2 (6 bases). Germline values: CDR1 SGHVS, CDR2 FQNEAQ. Trimming removed 6 bases at V and 4 bases at J, with 22 bases between. This CDR3 comprises 17 residues. The CDR3 bases are TGTGCCAGCAGGCTCACGAGTAGCGGAGGCCTTTACAATGAGCAGTTCTTC. This codes for CASRLTSSGGLYNEQFF. Using reference TRBV7-8 and TRBJ2-1 for the parts outside the CDR3, the full variable domain is GAGVSQSPRYKVAKRGQDVALRCDPISGHVSLFWYQQALGQGPEFLTYFQNEAQLDKSGLPSDRFFAERPEGSVSTLKIQRTQQEDSAVYLCASRLTSSGGLYNEQFFGPGTRLTVL.

In its sample, this clonotype was seen many times. This chain links TRBV7-8 with TRBJ2-7; 7 nucleotides align to TRBD1. From germline, CDR1 is SGHVS and CDR2 FQNEAQ. V trimming: 5 bases; J trimming: 1 base; junction bases outside the gene matches: 8. The CDR3 runs to 15 residues. The CDR3 nucleotides read TGTGCCAGCAGCACAAAGACAGGGCAATCCTACGAGCAGTACTTC. Encoded protein: CASSTKTGQSYEQYF.

This clonotype was counted at least ten times. Written as DNA, the CDR3 is TGTGCCAGCCGCCTGATGGGGGATTCACCCCTCCACTTT. Amino acid sequence: CASRLMGDSPLHF. The chain links TRBV3-1 to TRBJ1-6, with D tentatively TRBD1 (5 bases). Germline V CDR1 and CDR2: LGHDT, YNNKEL (reference sequence). The CDR3 has 13 amino acids. With 8 bases removed from V and 8 bases from J, the gap between germline ends came to 13 bases.

This chain links TRBV20-1 with TRBJ2-3; D perhaps matches TRBD2 (5 bases). Trimming took off 3 bases at V and 2 bases at J, with 15 bases between the two ends. CDR1 and CDR2 (germline): DFQATT, SNEGSKA (reference sequence). CDR3 length equals 15 residues. This chain's CDR3 is CSARTPGYNTDTQYF. CDR3 sequence (DNA): TGCAGTGCTAGGACCCCGGGATACAACACAGATACGCAGTATTTT.

The chain is built from TRBV18 and TRBJ2-7, with D maybe TRBD1 (5 bases). Germline V gene sequence: CDR1 KGHSH, CDR2 LQKENI. The CDR3 extends over 16 amino acids. V dropped 6 bases and J dropped 0 bases, with 18 bases sitting between them. CDR3: CASSPSPTAYSYEQYF. The CDR3 region has the DNA TGTGCCAGCTCGCCCTCCCCGACAGCTTACTCCTACGAGCAGTACTTC.

This clonotype was seen repeatedly, ten times or more. The chain recombines TRBV3-1 with TRBJ1-5; D is possibly TRBD1 (6 bases). Looked up from germline, CDR1 is LGHDT and CDR2 is YNNKEL (reference sequence). The CDR3 length is 16 residues. The germline V and J ends were trimmed by 1 base and 2 bases, with 12 bases remaining between them. The CDR3 region is CASSQGDMARNQPQHF. CDR3 bases: TGTGCCAGCAGCCAAGGGGACATGGCTCGCAATCAGCCCCAGCATTTT. Full variable domain (outside the CDR3, taken from reference TRBV3-1 and TRBJ1-5): DTAVSQTPKYLVTQMGNDKSIKCEQNLGHDTMYWYKQDSKKFLKIMFSYNNKELIINETVPNRFSPKSPDKAHLNLHINSLELGDSAVYFCASSQGDMARNQPQHFGDGTRLSIL.

Remarks on this clonotype: A single base separates this from a much larger clone, so it may be a read error. V and J are TRBV12-3 or TRBV12-4 and TRBJ2-2; a weak D match, TRBD2 (5 bases). This CDR3 comprises 13 residues. V lost 3 bases and J lost 7, with 9 bases in between. This CDR3 reads CASSLEVVGELFF. The CDR3 bases are TGTGCCAGCAGTTTGGAGGTGGTCGGGGAGCTGTTTTTT.

This clonotype came up many times. The genes are TRBV7-2 and TRBJ2-3; TRBD2 is a possible D gene (6 bases). The germline V gene has CDR1 SGHTA and CDR2 FQGNSA. The CDR3 loop spans 16 amino acids. Trimming shortened V by 4 bases and J by 0 bases, and 14 bases separated the two germline ends. CDR3 in amino acids: CASSWDLAGSTDTQYF. The CDR3 coding sequence is TGTGCCAGCAGCTGGGATCTGGCGGGAAGCACAGATACGCAGTATTTT.